These 17 T cell receptor beta chains originate from one sample sequenced in a study of cytomegalovirus exposure and HLA in healthy donors. The PCR contained 60 Vbeta and 13 Jbeta primers. Measured with immunoSEQ multiplex PCR; TCRdb has only the in-frame clones, and not every one. The sample has around 140,000 clones, about 66% seen once. The source material was PBMCs. The receptors originated from a male donor in good health and CMV-seronegative.

The V and J genes are TRBV25-1 and TRBJ2-3, with 7 bases aligning to TRBD1. Germline lookup yields CDR1 MGHDK and CDR2 SYGVNS. V shed 6 bases, J shed 4 bases, and the junction held 10 bases outside the gene matches. The CDR3 is 15 amino acids. The CDR3 sequence is CASRYTGAEADTQYF. DNA of the CDR3: TGTGCCAGCAGGTACACAGGGGCGGAGGCAGATACGCAGTATTTT.

The chain links TRBV4-1 to TRBJ2-7; TRBD2 might be the D (7 bases). The CDR3 covers 17 residues. Germline V CDR1 and CDR2: MGHRA, YSYEKL. The ends were cut back, 2 bases at V and 0 bases at J, with 17 bases in the middle. The chain's CDR3 is CASSQLRGGESSYEQYF. CDR3 nucleotide sequence: TGCGCCAGCAGCCAACTACGAGGGGGGGAGAGCTCCTACGAGCAGTACTTC.

For the CDR3, the DNA is TGCAGCGTTGATCCTGGACAGTCCTCTGGGGCCAACGTCCTGACTTTC. Its translation: CSVDPGQSSGANVLTF. This chain uses TRBV29-1 with TRBJ2-6; D is perhaps TRBD1 (6 bases). V gave up 3 bases and J gave up 0 bases, with 12 bases separating them. The CDR3 loop spans 16 amino acids. CDR1 is SQVTM and CDR2 is ANQGSEA in the germline V gene. Full variable domain (rest looked up from reference TRBV29-1 and TRBJ2-6): SAVISQKPSRDICQRGTSLTIQCQVDSQVTMMFWYRQQPGQSLTLIATANQGSEATYESGFVIDKFPISRPNLTFSTLTVSNMSPEDSSIYLCSVDPGQSSGANVLTFGAGSRLTVL.

On this clone itself: One end of the junction fails to match germline, which may point to a read error. The chain uses TRBV5-1 and TRBJ1-4, with 8 bases aligning to TRBD1. The CDR3 totals 15 residues. Germline CDR1 SGHRS, CDR2 YFSETQ. The CDR3 DNA is TGCTCCAGCCGGGACAGGTATACAACTAATGAAAAACTGTTTTTT. Encoded protein: CSSRDRYTTNEKLFF.

The J gene is TRBJ1-5, the V gene TRBV15; D gene unclear. The CDR3 covers 14 residues. Trimming took 1 base from V and 7 from J, leaving 11 bases between them. Germline V gene data show CDR1 as LNHNV and CDR2 as YYDKDF (reference sequence). CDR3 loop: CATSRGGDSQPQHF. CDR3 nucleotide sequence: TGTGCCACCAGCAGAGGAGGCGATTCCCAGCCCCAGCATTTT.

In its sample, this clone was seen a few times. This chain connects TRBV25-1 to TRBJ2-7; a weak D match, TRBD2 (7 bases). Trimming left V 1 base short and J 6 bases short, with 19 bases between. Germline-derived CDR1 and CDR2 are MGHDK and SYGVNS. This CDR3 has 16 residues. The CDR3 DNA is TGTGCCAGCAGTGAATTTGGGAGGGGGAGATCTGGCGAGCAGTACTTC. Translation: CASSEFGRGRSGEQYF.

This sequence joins TRBV9 and TRBJ2-3; 7 bases agree with TRBD2. In germline, CDR1 is SGDLS, CDR2 YYNGEE. There are 16 residues in the CDR3. Trimming at V came to 4 bases and at J to 2 bases, leaving 10 bases not matched to a gene. The CDR3 region is CASSILQAGHTDTQYF. CDR3 bases: TGTGCCAGCAGCATACTCCAAGCGGGGCACACAGATACGCAGTATTTT.

This clone turned up a few times. The rearrangement joins TRBV5-1 to TRBJ2-5, with D perhaps TRBD1 (5 bases). The CDR3 is 12 residues long. Between the trimmed V and J ends, which lost 5 bases and 3 bases, there was a span of 8 bases. Looked up from germline, CDR1 is SGHRS and CDR2 is YFSETQ. The CDR3 sequence: CASSDREETQYF. CDR3 nucleotides: TGCGCCAGCAGTGACAGAGAAGAGACCCAGTACTTC.

The rearrangement uses TRBV25-1 and TRBJ1-1, with a weak D call TRBD1 (5 bases). Germline V gene data show CDR1 as MGHDK and CDR2 as SYGVNS. V was shortened by 5 bases and J by 10 bases, with 20 bases between the two germline ends. The length of the CDR3 is 14 residues. This CDR3 is CASSLTGLSSGAFF. Written as DNA, the CDR3 is TGTGCCAGCAGTCTTACGGGACTCTCTTCGGGAGCTTTCTTT.

The CDR3 DNA sequence: TGTGCCAGCAGTGGGGACAGGGGGCGTGGGGAGCAGTACTTC. This encodes CASSGDRGRGEQYF. The chain uses TRBV2 and TRBJ2-7; 12 bases match TRBD1. Germline assignment: CDR1 SNHLY and CDR2 FYNNEI. V lost 4 bases to trimming and J lost 7 bases; unmatched junction nucleotides: 5. This CDR3 has 14 residues.

The rearrangement uses TRBV5-1 and TRBJ1-1; tentatively, D is TRBD1 (5 bases). Trimming took off 3 bases at V and 1 base at J, with 10 bases between the two ends. The CDR3 extends over 14 amino acids. CDR1 and CDR2 (germline): SGHRS, YFSETQ. The CDR3, as DNA: TGCGCCAGCAGCTCGGGACTGCAGAACACTGAAGCTTTCTTT. It translates to CASSSGLQNTEAFF.

The chain joins TRBV6-5 to TRBJ1-4, with a tentative D call TRBD1 (5 bases). Per the germline V gene, CDR1 is MNHEY and CDR2 is SVGAGI. V lost 6 bases and J lost 3, with 11 bases in between. This CDR3 comprises 14 residues. The CDR3 nucleotides read TGTGCCAGCAGCGTGGACACCTCTAATGAAAAACTGTTTTTT. This gives the protein CASSVDTSNEKLFF.

J is TRBJ1-1 and V is TRBV5-4, with a possible D match to TRBD1 (6 bases). The V end lost 1 base, the J end lost 4 bases, and 8 bases lay between the germline ends. From germline, CDR1 is SGHNT and CDR2 YYREEE (reference sequence). The CDR3 covers 13 residues. The CDR3, as DNA: TGTGCCAGCAGCTTGACAGGGCCCACTGAAGCTTTCTTT. Translation: CASSLTGPTEAFF.

This chain links TRBV5-6 with TRBJ1-2; 9 positions match TRBD1. The ends lost 4 bases at V and 2 bases at J; junction bases unmatched: 3. Germline-derived CDR1 and CDR2 are SGHDT and YYEEEE. This CDR3 region has 14 residues. CDR3 protein: CASSADRGNYGYTF. The CDR3 nucleotides read TGTGCCAGCAGCGCGGACAGGGGCAACTATGGCTACACCTTC.

V usage is TRBV6-1 and J usage is TRBJ2-7; D ambiguous. CDR3 length equals 14 residues. Germline CDR1 is MNHNS and CDR2 is SASEGT. Trimming pared 6 bases from V and 6 bases from J, leaving 18 bases between. This chain's CDR3 is CASSITQAPSEQYF. The CDR3 nucleotides are TGTGCCAGCAGCATAACCCAAGCCCCATCCGAGCAGTACTTC.

The chain uses TRBV29-1 and TRBJ2-3; D is undetermined. V lost 8 bases and J lost 2, with 17 bases in between. Germline values: CDR1 SQVTM, CDR2 ANQGSEA. This CDR3 region has 14 residues. DNA of the CDR3: TGCAGCCTCTTCTCAGGCCTCCCCACAGATACGCAGTATTTT. This codes for CSLFSGLPTDTQYF.

The V and J genes are TRBV7-9 and TRBJ1-1; no clear D gene. The germline V and J ends were trimmed by 10 bases and 3 bases, with 12 bases remaining between them. Germline values: CDR1 SEHNR, CDR2 FQNEAQ (reference sequence). The CDR3 spans 12 residues. The CDR3 here is CANRGLDTEAFF. The CDR3 nucleotides are TGTGCCAATCGCGGCCTGGACACTGAAGCTTTCTTT.